This T cell receptor beta chain was documented in a study of shared clonotypes between healthy human individuals. Study outcomes and limitations: In contrast to clonotypes shared by all four donors, non-shared clonotypes had lower generation probabilities.

As concerns this clone: No antigen is known for it.

CD45RO-negative, CCR7-selected cells formed the naive CD8 fraction, which excluded terminally differentiated effector memory CD45RA+ cells. Replicate PCRs run on sorted subsets employed 200 to 250 ng DNA, approximately 30,000 T cell genomes. Sequencing used immunoSEQ multiplex PCR; TCRdb keeps in-frame clones, though not all of them. This table holds hundreds of thousands of clones, approximately 95% found once. Germline V CDR1 and CDR2: SGHTA, FQGTGA. This CDR3 contains 13 residues. V lost 8 bases to trimming and J lost 2 bases, with 10 bases between them. The chain carries TRBV7-3 and TRBJ2-1; no reliable D call. This TCR was sampled from a young woman in good health. The source material was naive CD8+ T cells sorted from blood. The CDR3 spells CASGTATYNEQFF. The CDR3 region has the DNA TGTGCCAGCGGAACGGCAACCTACAATGAGCAGTTCTTC.